This TCR beta chain is drawn from a study of tumor-infiltrating lymphocytes in primary liver carcinoma. For the study at large: The patient population consisted of men and women between 30 and 69 years of age.

The CDR3 length is 15 residues. V lost 3 bases and J lost 8, with 18 bases in between. Germline loops: CDR1 MDHEN, CDR2 SYDVKM. Starting material for RNA and DNA co-extraction consisted of roughly 19-30 mg of unsorted bulk tissue. The template, 500 ng total RNA, yielded TCR beta cDNA made with a constant-region primer. Amplification in three nested multiplex PCR rounds with slightly modified ARM-PCR gave rise to TCR beta libraries. TRBV1-TRBV30 forward primers paired with a C-beta reverse primer were used in the first two PCR rounds, which ran approximately 10 cycles each. TCRdb used MiXCR to reprocess the multiplex PCR reads, holding one entry per CDR3 protein. The sample lists roughly 120,000 distinct CDR3 sequences, around 70% occurring once.

The chain carries TRBV28 and TRBJ2-3; possible D gene TRBD2, 7 bases. Sequencing was done on a sample of tumor-adjacent normal liver tissue. This clonotype was sampled from a woman aged 55-70 years with primary liver carcinoma and hepatitis B virus infection. CDR3 DNA: TGTGCCAGCAGTTTCGGCAGGGGAGGGGCAGGTACGCAGTATTTT. Amino acid sequence: CASSFGRGGAGTQYF. The entire variable domain, with the rest obtained from reference TRBV28 and TRBJ2-3, is as follows: DVKVTQSSRYLVKRTGEKVFLECVQDMDHENMFWYRQDPGLGLRLIYFSYDVKMKEKGDIPEGYSVSREKKERFSLILESASTNQTSMYLCASSFGRGGAGTQYFGPGTRLTVL.